This T cell receptor (beta chain) was retrieved from a study of identifying expanded T cells in peripheral blood. Regarding the study as a whole: Technical replicates showed around 1.2 changed clones; approximately 2 weeks roughly 16; four weeks 19. Variance in clone template counts between approximately 2-week samples significantly increased with total template count across all healthy donors.

The table came from immunoSEQ multiplex PCR; TCRdb's copy has only in-frame clones and leaves some out. The data show 95,000 or so clones, with approximately 84% seen just once and around 6% held by the top ten. Comments on this clone: Antigen: not known.

The ends lost 5 bases at V and 5 bases at J; junction bases unmatched: 4. Germline V gives CDR1 SGHRS, CDR2 YFSETQ. CDR3 size: 14 residues. During the collection period, no donor immune events like infections were recorded. The sequencing sample was made of blood. The receptor was derived from a person aged 18-70 years in good health. V and J are TRBV5-1 and TRBJ1-4; TRBD1 agrees at 9 bases. This chain's CDR3 is CASSVGTGNEKLFF. The CDR3 bases are TGCGCCAGCAGTGTCGGGACAGGGAATGAAAAACTGTTTTTT.